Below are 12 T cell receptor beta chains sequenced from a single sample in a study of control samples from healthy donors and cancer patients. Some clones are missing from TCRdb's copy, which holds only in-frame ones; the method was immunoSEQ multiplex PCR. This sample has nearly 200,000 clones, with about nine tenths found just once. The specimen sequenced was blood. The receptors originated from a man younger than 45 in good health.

CDR3 region: CASSLSQGYSPLHF. In nucleotides, the CDR3 is TGTGCCAGCAGCTTGTCTCAGGGGTACTCACCCCTCCACTTT. This chain joins TRBV7-2 and TRBJ1-6; a weak D match, TRBD1 (6 bases). Germline V lookup: CDR1 SGHTA, CDR2 FQGNSA. Trimming removed 3 bases from V and 10 bases from J, with 13 bases in between. There are 14 residues in the CDR3.

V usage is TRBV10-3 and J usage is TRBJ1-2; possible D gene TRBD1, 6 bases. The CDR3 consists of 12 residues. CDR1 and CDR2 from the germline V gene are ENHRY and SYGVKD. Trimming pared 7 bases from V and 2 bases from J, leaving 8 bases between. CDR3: CAITGQNYGYTF. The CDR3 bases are TGTGCCATCACCGGACAGAACTATGGCTACACCTTC.

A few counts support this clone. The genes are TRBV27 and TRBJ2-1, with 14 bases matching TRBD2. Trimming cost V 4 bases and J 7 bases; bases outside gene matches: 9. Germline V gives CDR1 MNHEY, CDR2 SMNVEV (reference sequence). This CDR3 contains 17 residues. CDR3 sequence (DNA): TGTGCCAGCAGTTCGAAGGTGGGACTAGCGGGGGAGAATGAGCAGTTCTTC. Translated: CASSSKVGLAGENEQFF.

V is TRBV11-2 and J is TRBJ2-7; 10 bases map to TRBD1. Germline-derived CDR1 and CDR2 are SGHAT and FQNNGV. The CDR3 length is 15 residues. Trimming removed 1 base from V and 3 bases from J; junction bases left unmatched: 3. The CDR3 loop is CASSLVGTGVYEQYF. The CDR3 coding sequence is TGTGCCAGCAGCTTAGTCGGGACAGGGGTCTACGAGCAGTACTTC.

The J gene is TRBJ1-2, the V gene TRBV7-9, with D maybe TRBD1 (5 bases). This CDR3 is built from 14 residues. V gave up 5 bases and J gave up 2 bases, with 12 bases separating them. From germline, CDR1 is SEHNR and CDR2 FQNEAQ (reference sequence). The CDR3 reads CASSTGTANYGYTF. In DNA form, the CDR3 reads TGTGCCAGCAGCACCGGGACGGCCAACTATGGCTACACCTTC.

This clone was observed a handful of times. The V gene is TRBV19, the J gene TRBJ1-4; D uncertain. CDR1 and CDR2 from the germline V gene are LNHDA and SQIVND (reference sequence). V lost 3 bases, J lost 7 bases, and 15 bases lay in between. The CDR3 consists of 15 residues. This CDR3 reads CASSISGRKGEKLFF. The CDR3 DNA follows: TGTGCCAGTAGTATCTCAGGACGGAAAGGTGAAAAACTGTTTTTT.

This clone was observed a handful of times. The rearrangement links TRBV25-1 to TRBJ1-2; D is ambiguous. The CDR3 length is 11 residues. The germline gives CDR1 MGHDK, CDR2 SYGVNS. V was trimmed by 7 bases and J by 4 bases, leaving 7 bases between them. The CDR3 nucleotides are TGTGCCAGCATTGGGGTCTATGGCTACACCTTC. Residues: CASIGVYGYTF.

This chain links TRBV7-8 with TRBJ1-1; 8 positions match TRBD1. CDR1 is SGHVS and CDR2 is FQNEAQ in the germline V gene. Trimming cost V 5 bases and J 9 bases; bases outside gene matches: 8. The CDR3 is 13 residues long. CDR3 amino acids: CASSTDRGRKAFF. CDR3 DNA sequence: TGTGCCAGCAGCACTGACAGGGGCCGGAAAGCTTTCTTT.

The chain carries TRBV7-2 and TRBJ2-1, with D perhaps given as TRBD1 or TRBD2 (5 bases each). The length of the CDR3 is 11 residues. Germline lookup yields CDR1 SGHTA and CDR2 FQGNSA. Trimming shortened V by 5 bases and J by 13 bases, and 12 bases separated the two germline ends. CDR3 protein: CASSPRDVQFF. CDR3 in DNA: TGTGCCAGCAGCCCCCGGGACGTCCAGTTCTTC.

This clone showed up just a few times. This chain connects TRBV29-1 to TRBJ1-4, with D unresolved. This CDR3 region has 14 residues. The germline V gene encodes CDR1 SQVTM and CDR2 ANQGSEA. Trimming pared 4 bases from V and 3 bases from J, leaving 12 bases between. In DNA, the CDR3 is TGCAGCGTTGGTAGTGGCAGACCTAATGAAAAACTGTTTTTT. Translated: CSVGSGRPNEKLFF.

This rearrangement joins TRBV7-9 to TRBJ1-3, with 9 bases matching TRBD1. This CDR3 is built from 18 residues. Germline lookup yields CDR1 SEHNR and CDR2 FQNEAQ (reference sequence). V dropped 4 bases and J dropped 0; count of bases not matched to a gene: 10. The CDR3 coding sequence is TGTGCCAGCAGCTCATTCGGGACAGGGCCCTCCTCTGGAAACACCATATATTTT. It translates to CASSSFGTGPSSGNTIYF.

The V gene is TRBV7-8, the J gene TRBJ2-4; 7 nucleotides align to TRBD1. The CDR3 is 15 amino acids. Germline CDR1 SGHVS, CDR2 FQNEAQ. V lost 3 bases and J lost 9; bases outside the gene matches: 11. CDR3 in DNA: TGTGCCAGCAGCTTCAAACAGGGGCAGGGTGCCATTCAGTACTTC. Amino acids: CASSFKQGQGAIQYF.